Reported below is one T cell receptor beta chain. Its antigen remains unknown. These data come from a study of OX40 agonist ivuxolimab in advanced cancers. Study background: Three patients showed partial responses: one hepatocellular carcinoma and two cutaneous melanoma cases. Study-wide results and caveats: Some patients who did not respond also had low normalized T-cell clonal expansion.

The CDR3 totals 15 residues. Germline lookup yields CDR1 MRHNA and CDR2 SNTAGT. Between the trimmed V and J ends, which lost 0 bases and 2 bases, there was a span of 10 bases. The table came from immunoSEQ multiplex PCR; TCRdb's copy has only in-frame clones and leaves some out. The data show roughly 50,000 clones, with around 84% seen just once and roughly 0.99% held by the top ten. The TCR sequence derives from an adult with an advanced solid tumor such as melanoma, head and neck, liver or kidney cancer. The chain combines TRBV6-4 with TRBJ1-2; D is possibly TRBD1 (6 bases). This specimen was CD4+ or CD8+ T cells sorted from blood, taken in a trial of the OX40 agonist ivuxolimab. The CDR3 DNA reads TGTGCCAGCAGTGACTCGGGTGGGGGCAACTATGGCTACACCTTC. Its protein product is CASSDSGGGNYGYTF.